This T cell receptor (beta chain) originates from a study of shared clonotypes between healthy human individuals. Study as a whole: With ages of 18 to 49, the donors were two women and a few men. Study-wide results and limits: In four donors, around 5% of naive CD4 clonotypes appeared in common.

In the case of this clone: The antigen is unknown.

The study separated CD4+ cells into CD45RA+ naive and CD45RA-negative memory subsets. An even split of each subset's genomic DNA across several immunoSEQ plates was performed. TCRdb's copy holds only in-frame clones and misses some; the assay was immunoSEQ multiplex PCR. In the table there are a few million clones, about 92% of which are singletons. The material sequenced was naive CD4+ T cells from PBMCs. As for subset: CD45RA+ positively selected. This TCR was recovered from a man aged 18 to 30 in good health. Some clones in this sample may be carry-over from other donors' samples.

The CDR3 here is CASTTPGQRTRQGHEQFF. In nucleotides, the CDR3 is TGTGCCAGCACTACGCCGGGACAGAGGACTCGTCAGGGCCATGAGCAGTTCTTC. This chain joins TRBV28 and TRBJ2-1; 7 nucleotides align to TRBD1. V gave up 7 bases and J gave up 8 bases; unmatched junction bases: 23. Germline V gene data show CDR1 as MDHEN and CDR2 as SYDVKM. CDR3 size: 18 residues.